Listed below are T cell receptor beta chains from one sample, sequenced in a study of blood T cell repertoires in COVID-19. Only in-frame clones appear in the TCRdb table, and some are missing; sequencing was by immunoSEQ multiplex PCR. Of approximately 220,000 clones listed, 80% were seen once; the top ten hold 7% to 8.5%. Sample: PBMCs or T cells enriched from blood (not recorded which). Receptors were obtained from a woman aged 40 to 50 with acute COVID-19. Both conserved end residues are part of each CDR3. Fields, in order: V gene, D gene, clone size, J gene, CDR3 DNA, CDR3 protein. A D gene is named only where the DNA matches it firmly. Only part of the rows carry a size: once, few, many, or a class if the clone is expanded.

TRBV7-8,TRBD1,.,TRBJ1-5,TGTGCCAGCAGCTTTTTGGACAGGTCCCCCAATCAGCCCCAGCATTTT,CASSFLDRSPNQPQHF
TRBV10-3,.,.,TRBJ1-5,TGTGCCATCAGTTCACAGGGTCAGCCCCAGCATTTT,CAISSQGQPQHF
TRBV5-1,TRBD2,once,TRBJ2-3,TGCGCCAGCAAGGGGGGAATAGCGGGAGACACAGATACGCAGTATTTT,CASKGGIAGDTDTQYF
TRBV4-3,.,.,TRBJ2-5,TGCGCCACCTCCCAATTAGGGGGGGAGGGAGAGACCCAGTACTTC,CATSQLGGEGETQYF
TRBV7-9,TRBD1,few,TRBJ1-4,TGTGCCAGCAGCAAGACAGGGGAGGGCGAAAAACTGTTTTTT,CASSKTGEGEKLFF
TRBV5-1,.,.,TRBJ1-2,TGCGCCAGCAGCTTGGAGGGAAGGGGCTATGGCTACACCTTC,CASSLEGRGYGYTF
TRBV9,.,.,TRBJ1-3,TGTGCCAGCAGCGCCCTCACAGGGATCTCTGGAAACACCATATATTTT,CASSALTGISGNTIYF
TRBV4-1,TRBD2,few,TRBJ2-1,TGCGCCAGCAGCCAAGTCCCGTCTAGCGGGAATGTTGAGCAGTTCTTC,CASSQVPSSGNVEQFF
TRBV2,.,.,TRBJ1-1,TGTGCCAGCAGTGATACAGGGAAGAGGACTGAAGCTTTCTTT,CASSDTGKRTEAFF
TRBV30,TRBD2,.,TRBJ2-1,TGTGCCTGGAGTGTGTCTGGACTAGCGGGCAGGGGGCAGTTCTTC,CAWSVSGLAGRGQFF
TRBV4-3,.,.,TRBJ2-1,TGCGCCAGCAGCCAAGGGTTTCCGTCGGGTGAGCAGTTCTTC,CASSQGFPSGEQFF
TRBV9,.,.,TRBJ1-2,TGTGCCAGCAGCGTCCGGGGGAGGGGCACCTTC,CASSVRGRGTF
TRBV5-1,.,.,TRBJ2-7,TGCGCCAGCAGCCGTACAGGAACGTCCTACGAGCAGTACTTC,CASSRTGTSYEQYF
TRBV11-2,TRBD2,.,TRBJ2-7,TGTGCCAGCAGCTCGCTAGCGGGAGTTAACGAGCAGTACTTC,CASSSLAGVNEQYF
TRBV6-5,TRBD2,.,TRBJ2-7,TGTGCCAGCAGCCACCTAGCGGAGGCTGGCTACGAGCAGTACTTC,CASSHLAEAGYEQYF
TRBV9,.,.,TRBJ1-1,TGTGCCAGCAGCGTAGAGCTAATGGGGGCAAACGCTGAAGCTTTCTTT,CASSVELMGANAEAFF
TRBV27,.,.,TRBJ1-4,TGTGCCAGCATGAACGGGGGGGGTGAAAAACTGTTTTTT,CASMNGGGEKLFF
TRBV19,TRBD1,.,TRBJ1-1,TGTGCCAGTAGTACTCGGGACAGGGCGACTGAAGCTTTCTTT,CASSTRDRATEAFF